The clone carrying this TCR beta chain has only a few counts. Its antigen is currently unknown. The sample originates from a study of cytomegalovirus exposure and HLA in healthy donors. The CDR3 length is 14 residues. Germline values: CDR1 MNHNS, CDR2 SASEGT. Trimming cost V 5 bases and J 5 bases, with 13 bases left between them. In the PCR, 60 Vbeta and 13 Jbeta primers were used. TCRdb's table, derived via immunoSEQ multiplex PCR, lists solely in-frame clones and lacks some. This table has 95,000 to 110,000 clones, 60% to 70% appearing once. Findings and limits, study-wide: Within an earlier analysis, most TCR beta V segments proved productive either about 87% or about 30% of the time. Information on immune exposure was restricted to one variable (CMV serostatus). 150 or so TCR beta chains were listed as cytomegalovirus-associated.

This TCR was recovered from a woman between 50 and 59 years old in good health and CMV-seronegative. The sample comprised PBMCs. The V call is TRBV6-1, the J call TRBJ1-5, with a possible D match to TRBD1 (5 bases). The DNA for the CDR3 is TGTGCCAGCAGTCCCAGGGTTAGAGATCAGCCCCAGCATTTT. It is translated as CASSPRVRDQPQHF.